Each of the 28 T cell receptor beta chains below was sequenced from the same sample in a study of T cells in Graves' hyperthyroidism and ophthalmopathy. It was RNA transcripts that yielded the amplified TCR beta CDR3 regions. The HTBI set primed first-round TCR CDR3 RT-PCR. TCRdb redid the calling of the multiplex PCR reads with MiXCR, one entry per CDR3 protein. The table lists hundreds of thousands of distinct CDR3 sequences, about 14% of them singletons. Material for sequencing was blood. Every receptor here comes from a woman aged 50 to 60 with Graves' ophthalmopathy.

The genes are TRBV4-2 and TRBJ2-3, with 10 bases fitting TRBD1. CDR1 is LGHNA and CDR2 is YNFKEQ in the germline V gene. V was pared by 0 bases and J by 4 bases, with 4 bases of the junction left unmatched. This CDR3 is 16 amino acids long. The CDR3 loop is CASSQEDRGRPDTQYF. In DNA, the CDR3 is TGTGCCAGCAGCCAAGAAGACAGGGGGCGCCCAGATACGCAGTATTTT.

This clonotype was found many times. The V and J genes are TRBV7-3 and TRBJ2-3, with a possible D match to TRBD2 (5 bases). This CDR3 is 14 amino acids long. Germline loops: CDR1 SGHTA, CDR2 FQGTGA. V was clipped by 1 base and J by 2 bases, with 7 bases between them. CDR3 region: CASSLRGLTDTQYF. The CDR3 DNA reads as TGTGCCAGCAGCTTAAGAGGACTCACAGATACGCAGTATTTT. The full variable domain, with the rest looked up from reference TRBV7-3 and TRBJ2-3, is GAGVSQTPSNKVTEKGKYVELRCDPISGHTALYWYRQSLGQGPEFLIYFQGTGAADDSGLPNDRFFAVRPEGSVSTLKIQRTERGDSAVYLCASSLRGLTDTQYFGPGTRLTVL.

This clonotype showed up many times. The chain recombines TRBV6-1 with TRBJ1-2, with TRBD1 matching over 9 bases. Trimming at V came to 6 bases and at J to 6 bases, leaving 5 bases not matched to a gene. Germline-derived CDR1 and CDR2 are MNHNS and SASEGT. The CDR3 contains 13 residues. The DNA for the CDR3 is TGTGCCAGCAGCGGACAGGGGAGGAATGGCTACACCTTC. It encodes CASSGQGRNGYTF.

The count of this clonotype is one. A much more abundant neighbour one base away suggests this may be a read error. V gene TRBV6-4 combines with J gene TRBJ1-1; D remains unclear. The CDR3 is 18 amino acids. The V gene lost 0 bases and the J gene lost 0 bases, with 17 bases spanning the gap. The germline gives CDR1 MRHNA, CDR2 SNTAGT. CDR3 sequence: CASSDSRSTSPMNTEAFF. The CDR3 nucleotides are TGTGCCAGCAGTGACTCGAGGAGTACCAGCCCCATGAACACTGAAGCTTTCTTT.

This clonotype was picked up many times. CDR3 in DNA: TGTGCCAGCAGCCAAGACAGGGCAAATAGCAATCAGCCCCAGCATTTT. It yields the protein CASSQDRANSNQPQHF. The chain joins TRBV7-8 to TRBJ1-5; TRBD1 aligns across 7 bases. J lost 0 bases, V lost 5 bases, and 7 bases had no gene match. The CDR3 is made up of 16 amino acids. The V gene's germline CDR1 is SGHVS and CDR2 FQNEAQ.

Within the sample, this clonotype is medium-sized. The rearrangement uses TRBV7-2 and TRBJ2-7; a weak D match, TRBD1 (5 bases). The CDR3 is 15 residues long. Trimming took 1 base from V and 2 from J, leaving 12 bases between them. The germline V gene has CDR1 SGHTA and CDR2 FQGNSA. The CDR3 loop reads CASSLVRTSTYEQYF. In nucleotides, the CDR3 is TGTGCCAGCAGCTTAGTTAGGACATCGACCTACGAGCAGTACTTC.

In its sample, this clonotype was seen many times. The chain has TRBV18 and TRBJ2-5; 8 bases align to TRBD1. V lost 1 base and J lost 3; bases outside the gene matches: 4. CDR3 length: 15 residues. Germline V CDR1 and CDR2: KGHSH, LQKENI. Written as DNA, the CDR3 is TGTGCCAGCTCACCACGGCCAGGGGGCGAAGAGACCCAGTACTTC. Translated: CASSPRPGGEETQYF. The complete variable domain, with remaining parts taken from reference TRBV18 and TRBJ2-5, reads NAGVMQNPRHLVRRRGQEARLRCSPMKGHSHVYWYRQLPEEGLKFMVYLQKENIIDESGMPKERFSAEFPKEGPSILRIQQVVRGDSAAYFCASSPRPGGEETQYFGPGTRLLVL.

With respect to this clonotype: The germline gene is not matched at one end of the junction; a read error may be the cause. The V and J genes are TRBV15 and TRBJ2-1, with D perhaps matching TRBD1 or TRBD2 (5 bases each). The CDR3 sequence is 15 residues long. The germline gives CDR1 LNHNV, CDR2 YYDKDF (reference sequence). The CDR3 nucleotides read TGTGCCACCAGCAGAGACCTCGAGGGGAGTAATGAGCAGCTCTTC. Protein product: CATSRDLEGSNEQLF.

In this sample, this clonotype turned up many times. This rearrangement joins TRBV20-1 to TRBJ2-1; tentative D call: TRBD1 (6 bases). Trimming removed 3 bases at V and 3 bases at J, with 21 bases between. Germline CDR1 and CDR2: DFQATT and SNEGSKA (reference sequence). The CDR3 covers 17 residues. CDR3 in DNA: TGCAGTGCTAGGGGACCTCTACGCGCGGACAGCTACAATGAGCAGTTCTTC. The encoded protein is CSARGPLRADSYNEQFF.

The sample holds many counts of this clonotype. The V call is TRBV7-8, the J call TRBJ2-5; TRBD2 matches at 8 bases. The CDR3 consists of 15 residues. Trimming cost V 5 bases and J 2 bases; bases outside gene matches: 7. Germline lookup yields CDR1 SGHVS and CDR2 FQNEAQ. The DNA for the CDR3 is TGTGCCAGCAGCGGTATAGCGGGATCTCAAGAGACCCAGTACTTC. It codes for CASSGIAGSQETQYF. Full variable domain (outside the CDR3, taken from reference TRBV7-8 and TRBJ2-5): GAGVSQSPRYKVAKRGQDVALRCDPISGHVSLFWYQQALGQGPEFLTYFQNEAQLDKSGLPSDRFFAERPEGSVSTLKIQRTQQEDSAVYLCASSGIAGSQETQYFGPGTRLLVL.

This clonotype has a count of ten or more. DNA for the CDR3: TGTGCCTCGGGACTGGGTAGGGTCCGTTCTGGTGAGCAGTTCTTC. Protein: CASGLGRVRSGEQFF. The J gene is TRBJ2-1, the V gene TRBV30, with D possibly matching TRBD2 (6 bases). The CDR3 contains 15 residues. Germline loops: CDR1 GTSNPN, CDR2 SVGIG (reference sequence). Trimming cost V 7 bases and J 9 bases, with 25 bases left between them.

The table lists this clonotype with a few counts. The CDR3 sequence: CASSSPGSLNEQFF. The DNA for the CDR3 is TGTGCCAGCAGTTCCCCCGGGTCCCTGAATGAGCAGTTCTTC. The chain combines TRBV12-3 or TRBV12-4 with TRBJ2-1; no firm D call. CDR3 length: 14 residues. The V and J ends lost 4 bases and 7 bases respectively, with 14 bases between them.

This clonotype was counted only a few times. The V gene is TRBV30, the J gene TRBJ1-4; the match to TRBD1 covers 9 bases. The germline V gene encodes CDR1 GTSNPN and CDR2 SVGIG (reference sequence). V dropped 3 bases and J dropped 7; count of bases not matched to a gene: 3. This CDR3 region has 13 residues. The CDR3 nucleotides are TGTGCCTGGAGGGGACAGGGCCGTGAAAAACTGTTTTTT. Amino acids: CAWRGQGREKLFF.

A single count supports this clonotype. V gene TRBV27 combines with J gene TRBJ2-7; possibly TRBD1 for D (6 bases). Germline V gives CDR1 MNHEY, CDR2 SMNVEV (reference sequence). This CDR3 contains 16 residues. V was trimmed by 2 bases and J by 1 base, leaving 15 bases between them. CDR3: CASSLKSRQGSYEQYF. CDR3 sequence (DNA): TGTGCCAGCAGTTTAAAATCGCGTCAGGGGTCCTACGAGCAGTACTTC.

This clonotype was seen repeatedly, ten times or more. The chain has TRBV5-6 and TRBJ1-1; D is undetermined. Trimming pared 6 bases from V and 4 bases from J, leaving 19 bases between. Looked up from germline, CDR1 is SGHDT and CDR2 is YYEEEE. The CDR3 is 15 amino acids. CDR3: CASTRRAGRITEAFF. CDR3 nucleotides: TGTGCCAGCACCCGGAGGGCGGGAAGAATCACTGAAGCTTTCTTT.

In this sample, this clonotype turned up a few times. The CDR3 region is CASGLAGGPYEQYF. CDR3 bases: TGTGCTAGTGGGCTAGCGGGAGGGCCGTACGAGCAGTACTTC. The chain uses TRBV12-5 and TRBJ2-7; TRBD2 matches at 12 bases. CDR3 length: 14 residues. Germline values: CDR1 LGHNT, CDR2 FRNRAP. V lost 6 bases, J lost 4 bases, and 4 bases stayed unmatched.

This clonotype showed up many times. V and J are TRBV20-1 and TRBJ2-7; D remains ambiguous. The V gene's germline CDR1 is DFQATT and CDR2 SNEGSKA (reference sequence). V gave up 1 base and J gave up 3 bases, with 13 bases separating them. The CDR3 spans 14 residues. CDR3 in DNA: TGCAGTGCTAGAGTTCTCTCTGGTAACTACGAGCAGTACTTC. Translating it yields CSARVLSGNYEQYF.

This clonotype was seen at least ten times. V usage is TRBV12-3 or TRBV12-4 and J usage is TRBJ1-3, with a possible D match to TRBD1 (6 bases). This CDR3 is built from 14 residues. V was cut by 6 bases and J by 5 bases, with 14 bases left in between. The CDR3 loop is CASSHSGTRNTIYF. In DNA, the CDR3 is TGTGCCAGCAGCCATTCCGGGACACGAAACACCATATATTTT.

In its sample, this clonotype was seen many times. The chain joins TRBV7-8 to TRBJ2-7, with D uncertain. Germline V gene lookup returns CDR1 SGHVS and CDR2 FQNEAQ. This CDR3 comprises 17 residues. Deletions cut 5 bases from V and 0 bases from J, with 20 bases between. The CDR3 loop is CASSHGAWRGNSYEQYF. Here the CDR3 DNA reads TGTGCCAGCAGCCACGGCGCTTGGAGAGGAAACTCCTACGAGCAGTACTTC.

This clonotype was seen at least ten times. The CDR3 bases are TGTGCCAGCAACGAGGTAGCGGGAGCTTACAATGAGCAGTTCTTC. This translates into CASNEVAGAYNEQFF. The gene calls are TRBV6-1 and TRBJ2-1; TRBD2 matches 9 bases. The CDR3 contains 15 residues. The V and J ends lost 7 bases and 4 bases, in that order; junction bases with no gene match: 8. The germline V gene has CDR1 MNHNS and CDR2 SASEGT.

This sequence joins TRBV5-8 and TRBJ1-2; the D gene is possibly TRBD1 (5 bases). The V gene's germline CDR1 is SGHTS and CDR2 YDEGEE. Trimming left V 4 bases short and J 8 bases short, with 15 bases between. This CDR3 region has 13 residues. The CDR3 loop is CASSPVEGAGYTF. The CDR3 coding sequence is TGTGCCAGCAGCCCAGTCGAAGGGGCCGGCTACACCTTC.

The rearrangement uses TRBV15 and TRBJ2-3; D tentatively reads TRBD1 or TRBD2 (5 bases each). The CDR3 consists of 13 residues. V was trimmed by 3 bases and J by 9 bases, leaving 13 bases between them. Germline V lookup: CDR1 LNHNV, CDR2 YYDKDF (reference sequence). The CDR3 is CATSRNHEGTQYF. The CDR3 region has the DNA TGTGCCACCAGCAGGAATCATGAGGGGACGCAGTATTTT.

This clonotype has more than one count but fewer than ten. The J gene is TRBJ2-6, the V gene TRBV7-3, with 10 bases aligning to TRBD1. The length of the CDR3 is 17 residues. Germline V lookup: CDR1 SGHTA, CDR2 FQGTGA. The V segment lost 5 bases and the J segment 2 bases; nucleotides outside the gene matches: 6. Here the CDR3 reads CASSNRDRGTGANVLTF. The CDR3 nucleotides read TGTGCCAGCAGCAACCGGGACAGGGGAACTGGGGCCAACGTCCTGACTTTC.

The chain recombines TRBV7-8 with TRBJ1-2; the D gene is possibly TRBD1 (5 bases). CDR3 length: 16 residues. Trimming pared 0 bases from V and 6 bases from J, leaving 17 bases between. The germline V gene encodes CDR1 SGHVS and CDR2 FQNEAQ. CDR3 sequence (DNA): TGTGCCAGCAGCTTAGCCAGCCTCCCGGGGGGGGATGGCTACACCTTC. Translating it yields CASSLASLPGGDGYTF.

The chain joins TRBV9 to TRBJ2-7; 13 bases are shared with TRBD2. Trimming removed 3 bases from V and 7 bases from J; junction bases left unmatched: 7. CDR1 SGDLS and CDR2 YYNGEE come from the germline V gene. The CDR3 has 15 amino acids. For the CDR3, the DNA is TGTGCCAGCAGCGGATCCGGGACTAGCGGGGCTGAGCAGTACTTC. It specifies CASSGSGTSGAEQYF.

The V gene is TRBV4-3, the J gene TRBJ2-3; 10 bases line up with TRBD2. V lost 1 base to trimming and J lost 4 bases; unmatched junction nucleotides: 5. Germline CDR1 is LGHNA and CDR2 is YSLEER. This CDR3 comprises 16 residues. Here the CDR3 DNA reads TGCGCCAGCAGCCAAGCCTCTAGCGGGAGCTCAGATACGCAGTATTTT. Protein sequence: CASSQASSGSSDTQYF.

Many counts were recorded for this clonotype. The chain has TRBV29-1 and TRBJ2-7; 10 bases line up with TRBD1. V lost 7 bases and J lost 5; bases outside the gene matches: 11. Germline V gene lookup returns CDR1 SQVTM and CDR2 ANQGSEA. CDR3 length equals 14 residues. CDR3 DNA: TGCAGCGCCAAAGATGGGACAGGGGCCCACGAGCAGTACTTC. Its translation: CSAKDGTGAHEQYF.

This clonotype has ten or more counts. CDR3 sequence (DNA): TGCAGTGCTAGTCCCGGGACAGGGGGCAGGCCCCAGCATTTT. Its protein is CSASPGTGGRPQHF. This sequence joins TRBV20-1 and TRBJ1-5; 12 nucleotides align to TRBD1. With V trimmed by 3 bases and J by 9 bases, 6 bases remained unmatched. The CDR3 totals 14 residues. Germline V gene data show CDR1 as DFQATT and CDR2 as SNEGSKA (reference sequence).